This entry lists 8 T cell receptor beta chains sequenced from one sample in a study of CD8+ T cells in alopecia areata. Treatment here: oral pan-JAK inhibitor, 5-10 mg twice daily. Extracted RNA was reverse transcribed into cDNA, the sequencing template. TCRdb's copy holds only in-frame clones and misses some; the assay was immunoSEQ multiplex PCR. The table has about 140,000 clones, around 83% seen once; the top ten hold roughly 13%. Here the sequenced sample was CD8+ T cells sorted from blood, taken at week 4, from a patient treated with tofacitinib. Source of these receptors: a human donor with alopecia areata.

This CDR3 is CASSENNSPLHF. CDR3 DNA: TGTGCCAGCAGCGAGAATAATTCACCCCTCCACTTT. This chain uses TRBV7-3 with TRBJ1-6; D uncertain. This CDR3 contains 12 residues. Deletions cut 5 bases from V and 5 bases from J, with 4 bases between. Germline V gives CDR1 SGHTA, CDR2 FQGTGA.

The chain has TRBV28 and TRBJ2-7; D gene unclear. The CDR3 extends over 13 amino acids. V gave up 5 bases and J gave up 4 bases, with 12 bases separating them. In germline, CDR1 is MDHEN, CDR2 SYDVKM. The DNA of the CDR3 is TGTGCCAGCAGTGAAGGGATCCCTTACGAGCAGTACTTC. The encoded protein is CASSEGIPYEQYF. Full variable domain (outside the CDR3, taken from reference TRBV28 and TRBJ2-7): DVKVTQSSRYLVKRTGEKVFLECVQDMDHENMFWYRQDPGLGLRLIYFSYDVKMKEKGDIPEGYSVSREKKERFSLILESASTNQTSMYLCASSEGIPYEQYFGPGTRLTVT.

The chain recombines TRBV5-4 with TRBJ1-2, with D possibly matching TRBD1 (5 bases). The CDR3 covers 13 residues. Per the germline V gene, CDR1 is SGHNT and CDR2 is YYREEE (reference sequence). The V gene lost 10 bases and the J gene lost 7 bases, with 20 bases spanning the gap. In nucleotides, the CDR3 is TGTGCCTCCTCCCAGGGAGTAAATAGTGGCTACACCTTC. Translated: CASSQGVNSGYTF. Full variable domain (remainder filled in from reference TRBV5-4 and TRBJ1-2): ETGVTQSPTHLIKTRGQQVTLRCSSQSGHNTVSWYQQALGQGPQFIFQYYREEENGRGNFPPRFSGLQFPNYSSELNVNALELDDSALYLCASSQGVNSGYTFGSGTRLTVV.

The chain couples TRBV7-8 to TRBJ2-1, with D possibly TRBD1 on 5 matching bases. V was trimmed by 1 base and J by 10 bases, leaving 11 bases between them. The germline V gene encodes CDR1 SGHVS and CDR2 FQNEAQ. The CDR3 totals 13 residues. Here the CDR3 DNA reads TGTGCCAGCAGCTTAGGCCAGGGCTGGGAGCAGTTCTTC. Encoded protein: CASSLGQGWEQFF.

The gene calls are TRBV6-5 and TRBJ2-2; D possibly corresponds to TRBD2 (5 bases). Germline assignment: CDR1 MNHEY and CDR2 SVGAGI. V lost 0 bases, J lost 7 bases, and 6 bases lay in between. CDR3 length: 13 residues. The CDR3: CASSYSAGGELFF. The DNA of the CDR3 is TGTGCCAGCAGTTACTCGGCGGGCGGGGAGCTGTTTTTT.

V is TRBV27 and J is TRBJ1-1, with 10 bases aligning to TRBD1. Germline CDR1 and CDR2: MNHEY and SMNVEV (reference sequence). With V trimmed by 3 bases and J by 2 bases, 6 bases remained unmatched. The CDR3 has 16 residues. The CDR3 nucleotides are TGTGCCAGCAGTTTTTTGGGGACAGGGGCCAACACTGAAGCTTTCTTT. Translation gives CASSFLGTGANTEAFF.

About this clone itself: The sample has other DNA sequences that encode this CDR3 too. The chain recombines TRBV5-1 with TRBJ1-1; TRBD1 matches at 10 bases. The CDR3 covers 14 residues. The V segment lost 4 bases and the J segment 3 bases; nucleotides outside the gene matches: 3. Germline CDR1 SGHRS, CDR2 YFSETQ. CDR3 sequence (DNA): TGCGCCAGCAGCCTTGGGACAGGGGACACTGAAGCTTTCTTT. It encodes CASSLGTGDTEAFF.

CDR3 amino acids: CASSETGDPANEKLFF. CDR3 sequence (DNA): TGTGCCAGCAGCGAGACAGGGGATCCTGCTAATGAAAAACTGTTTTTT. The chain employs TRBV9 and TRBJ1-4, with TRBD1 matching over 8 bases. Germline V gene sequence: CDR1 SGDLS, CDR2 YYNGEE. The CDR3 loop spans 16 amino acids. The V segment lost 3 bases and the J segment 3 bases; nucleotides outside the gene matches: 7.